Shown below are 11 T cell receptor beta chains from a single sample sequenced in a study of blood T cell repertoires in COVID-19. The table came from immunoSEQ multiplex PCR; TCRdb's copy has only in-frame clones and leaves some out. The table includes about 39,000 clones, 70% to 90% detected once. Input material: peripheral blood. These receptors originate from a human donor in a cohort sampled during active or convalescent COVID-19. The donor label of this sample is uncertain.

The CDR3 nucleotides are TGTGCCAGCAGTTATGAAACGGGACAGGGCCTCATGAACACTGAAGCTTTCTTT. The encoded protein is CASSYETGQGLMNTEAFF. The gene calls are TRBV6-2 or TRBV6-3 and TRBJ1-1; 9 bases are shared with TRBD1. V lost 3 bases to trimming and J lost 0 bases; unmatched junction nucleotides: 11. The CDR3 sequence is 18 residues long. Per the germline V gene, CDR1 is MNHEY and CDR2 is SVGEGT.

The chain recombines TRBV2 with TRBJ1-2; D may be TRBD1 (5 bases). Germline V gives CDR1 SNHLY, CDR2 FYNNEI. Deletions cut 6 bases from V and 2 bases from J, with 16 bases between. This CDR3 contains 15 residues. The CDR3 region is CASREGRRGNYGYTF. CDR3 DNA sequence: TGTGCCAGCAGGGAGGGACGCCGGGGCAACTATGGCTACACCTTC.

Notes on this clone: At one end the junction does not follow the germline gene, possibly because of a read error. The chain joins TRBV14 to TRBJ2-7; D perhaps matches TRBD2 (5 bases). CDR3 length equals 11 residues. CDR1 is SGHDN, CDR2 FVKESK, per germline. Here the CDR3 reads CASSQGPSLHF. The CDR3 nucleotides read TGTGCCAGCAGCCAAGGGCCTAGCTTGCACTTC.

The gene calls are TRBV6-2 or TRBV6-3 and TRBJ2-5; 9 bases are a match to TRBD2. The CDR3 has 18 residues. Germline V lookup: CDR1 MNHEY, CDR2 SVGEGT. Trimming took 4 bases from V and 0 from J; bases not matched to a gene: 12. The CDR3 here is CASSSRGGSGGNQETQYF. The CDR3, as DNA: TGTGCCAGCAGTTCCCGCGGAGGGAGCGGGGGGAACCAAGAGACCCAGTACTTC.

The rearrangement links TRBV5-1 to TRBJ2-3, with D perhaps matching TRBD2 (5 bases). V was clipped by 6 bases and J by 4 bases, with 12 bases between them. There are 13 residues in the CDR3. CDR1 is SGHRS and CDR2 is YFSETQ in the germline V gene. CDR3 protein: CASTEVGADTQYF. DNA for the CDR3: TGCGCCAGCACCGAGGTCGGGGCAGATACGCAGTATTTT.

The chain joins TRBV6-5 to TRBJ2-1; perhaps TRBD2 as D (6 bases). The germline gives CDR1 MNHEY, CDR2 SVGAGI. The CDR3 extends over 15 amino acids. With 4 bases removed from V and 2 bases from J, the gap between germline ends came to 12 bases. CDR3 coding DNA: TGTGCCAGCAGTTCCCCCGGCGGGACCTACAATGAGCAGTTCTTC. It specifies CASSSPGGTYNEQFF.

For the CDR3, the DNA is TGTGCCAGCAGTGAAGCATTAGCGGGACGGAATGAGCAGTTCTTC. Protein sequence: CASSEALAGRNEQFF. This chain uses TRBV2 with TRBJ2-1, with TRBD2 identical over 8 bases. Germline V gives CDR1 SNHLY, CDR2 FYNNEI. The CDR3 is made up of 15 amino acids. After removal of 0 bases from V and 7 bases from J, the junction contained 5 bases not matched to a gene. Full variable domain (remainder filled in from reference TRBV2 and TRBJ2-1): EPEVTQTPSHQVTQMGQEVILRCVPISNHLYFYWYRQILGQKVEFLVSFYNNEISEKSEIFDDQFSVERPDGSNFTLKIRSTKLEDSAMYFCASSEALAGRNEQFFGPGTRLTVL.

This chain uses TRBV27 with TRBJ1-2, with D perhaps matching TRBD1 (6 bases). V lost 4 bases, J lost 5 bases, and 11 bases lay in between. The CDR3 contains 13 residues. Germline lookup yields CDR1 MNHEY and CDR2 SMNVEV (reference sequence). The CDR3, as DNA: TGTGCCAGCAGTTCCTGGGGGCTATATGGCTACACCTTC. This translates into CASSSWGLYGYTF.

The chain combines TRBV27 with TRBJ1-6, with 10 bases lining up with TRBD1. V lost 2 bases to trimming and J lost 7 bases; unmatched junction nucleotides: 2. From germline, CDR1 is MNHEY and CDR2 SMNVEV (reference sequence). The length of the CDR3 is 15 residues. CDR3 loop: CASSLRTGGNSPLHF. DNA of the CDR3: TGTGCCAGCAGTTTAAGGACAGGGGGGAATTCACCCCTCCACTTT.

In nucleotides, the CDR3 is TGTGCCAGTAGTGCCCCCGGGACAGGAGGTTACACCATATATTTT. It codes for CASSAPGTGGYTIYF. The chain employs TRBV19 and TRBJ1-3; 8 bases match TRBD1. The length of the CDR3 is 15 residues. CDR1 is LNHDA, CDR2 SQIVND, per germline (reference sequence). Trimming took 5 bases from V and 8 from J; bases not matched to a gene: 11.

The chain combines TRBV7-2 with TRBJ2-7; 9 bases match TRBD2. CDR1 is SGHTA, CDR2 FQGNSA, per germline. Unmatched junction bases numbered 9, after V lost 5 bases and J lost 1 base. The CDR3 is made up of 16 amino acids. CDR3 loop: CASSELGSGRSYEQYF. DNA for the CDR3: TGTGCCAGCAGCGAATTGGGTAGCGGGAGATCCTACGAGCAGTACTTC. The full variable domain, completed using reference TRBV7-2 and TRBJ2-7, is GAGVSQSPSNKVTEKGKDVELRCDPISGHTALYWYRQSLGQGLEFLIYFQGNSAPDKSGLPSDRFSAERTGGSVSTLTIQRTQQEDSAVYLCASSELGSGRSYEQYFGPGTRLTVT.